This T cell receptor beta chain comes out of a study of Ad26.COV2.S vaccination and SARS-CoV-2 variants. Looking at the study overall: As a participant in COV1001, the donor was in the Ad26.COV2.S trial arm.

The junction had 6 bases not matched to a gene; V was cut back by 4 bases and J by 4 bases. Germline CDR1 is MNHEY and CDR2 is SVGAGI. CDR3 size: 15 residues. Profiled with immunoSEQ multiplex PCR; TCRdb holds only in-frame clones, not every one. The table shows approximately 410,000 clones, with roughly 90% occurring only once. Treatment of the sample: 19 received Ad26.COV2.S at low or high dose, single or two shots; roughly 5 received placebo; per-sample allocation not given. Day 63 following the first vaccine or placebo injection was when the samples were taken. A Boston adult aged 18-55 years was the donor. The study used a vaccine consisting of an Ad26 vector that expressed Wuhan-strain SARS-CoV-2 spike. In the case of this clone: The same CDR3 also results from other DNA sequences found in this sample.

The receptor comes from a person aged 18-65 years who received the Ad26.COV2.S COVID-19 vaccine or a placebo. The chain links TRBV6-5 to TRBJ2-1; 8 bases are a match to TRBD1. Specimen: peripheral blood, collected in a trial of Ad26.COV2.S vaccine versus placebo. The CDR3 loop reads CASSSPDRAYNEQFF. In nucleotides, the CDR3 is TGTGCCAGCAGTTCCCCGGACAGGGCATACAATGAGCAGTTCTTC.